The next 12 T cell receptor beta chains were all read from a single sample in a study of control samples from healthy donors and cancer patients. Sequencing was performed with immunoSEQ multiplex PCR; in TCRdb, only in-frame clones are kept and a portion is missing. This sample carries 95,000 to 110,000 clones, roughly 90% of them seen once, and the ten largest clones take under 20%. The sample comprised PBMCs. The receptors shown here come from a man aged 55-75 years with lung cancer.

Comment on this clone: One end of the junction varies from germline; a read error may be responsible. The chain uses TRBV3-1 (or the pseudogene TRBV3-2) and TRBJ1-1; D might be TRBD1 (6 bases). CDR1 LGHDT and CDR2 YNNKEL come from the germline V gene (reference sequence). The length of the CDR3 is 12 residues. The CDR3 nucleotides read TGTGCCAGCAGCCAAACGGACAGCCGGATTACTTTT. As protein: CASSQTDSRITF.

The chain recombines TRBV12-5 with TRBJ2-5; 9 positions match TRBD1. The CDR3 is made up of 16 amino acids. The ends lost 4 bases at V and 5 bases at J; junction bases unmatched: 11. Germline V gene lookup returns CDR1 LGHNT and CDR2 FRNRAP. CDR3 sequence: CASGSGSRGQGETQYF. The CDR3 region has the DNA TGTGCTAGTGGTTCGGGATCTCGAGGACAGGGGGAGACCCAGTACTTC.

As for this clone: Other DNA sequences in this specimen translate into the identical CDR3. The chain employs TRBV30 and TRBJ1-5, with D possibly being TRBD1 (6 bases). The germline gives CDR1 GTSNPN, CDR2 SVGIG (reference sequence). The CDR3 consists of 14 residues. Trimming took off 1 base at V and 6 bases at J, with 13 bases between the two ends. CDR3 protein: CAWSARDITQPQHF. In DNA form, the CDR3 reads TGTGCCTGGAGTGCCCGGGACATTACTCAGCCCCAGCATTTT.

Comments on this clone: One junction end disagrees with the germline gene, perhaps due to a read error. V usage is TRBV14 and J usage is TRBJ2-3; 7 nucleotides match TRBD1. Germline CDR1 reads SGHDN; CDR2 reads FVKESK. This CDR3 contains 11 residues. The CDR3: CASSRYGTVNF. The CDR3 DNA is TGTGCCAGCAGCCGGTATGGGACAGTTAATTTT.

This clone has a single count. The CDR3 region is CASSWGNPNTEAFF. CDR3 nucleotides: TGTGCCAGCAGTTGGGGGAACCCGAACACTGAAGCTTTCTTT. This chain links TRBV6-5 with TRBJ1-1; the D gene is possibly TRBD1 (5 bases). Germline loops: CDR1 MNHEY, CDR2 SVGAGI. Trimming removed 4 bases from V and 1 base from J, with 10 bases in between. This CDR3 region has 14 residues.

V usage is TRBV19 and J usage is TRBJ1-1, with D uncertain. CDR1 and CDR2 from the germline V gene are LNHDA and SQIVND (reference sequence). There are 14 residues in the CDR3. Trimming took off 7 bases at V and 6 bases at J, with 18 bases between the two ends. The DNA of the CDR3 is TGTGCCAGTACTTGGGCAGCGGACGGATCTGAAGCTTTCTTT. Its protein is CASTWAADGSEAFF.

The chain recombines TRBV11-3 with TRBJ2-7; the D gene is possibly TRBD1 (5 bases). Trimming took 3 bases from V and 2 from J, leaving 11 bases between them. The CDR3 totals 14 residues. CDR1 and CDR2 from the germline V gene are SGHNT and YENEEA. CDR3 protein: CASSFGAGPYEQYF. CDR3 coding DNA: TGTGCCAGCAGCTTTGGGGCAGGCCCCTACGAGCAGTACTTC.

The chain recombines TRBV9 with TRBJ2-4; the D gene could be TRBD1 or TRBD2 (5 bases each). The CDR3 runs 14 residues. V dropped 6 bases and J dropped 3 bases, with 13 bases sitting between them. Germline loops: CDR1 SGDLS, CDR2 YYNGEE. The DNA of the CDR3 is TGTGCCAGCAACCGTTCTGGGGGCAAAAACATTCAGTACTTC. It yields the protein CASNRSGGKNIQYF.

The rearrangement links TRBV7-9 to TRBJ2-7; D perhaps matches TRBD2 (5 bases). The CDR3 has 15 residues. Per germline, CDR1 SEHNR and CDR2 FQNEAQ (reference sequence). The germline V and J ends were trimmed by 0 bases and 3 bases, with 12 bases remaining between them. The CDR3 coding sequence is TGTGCCAGCAGCTTAGCCGACTATGGTATCTACGAGCAGTACGTC. As protein: CASSLADYGIYEQYV.

The rearrangement uses TRBV6-1 and TRBJ1-2, with D hard to call. CDR3 length: 17 amino acids. Trimming removed 2 bases at V and 8 bases at J, with 24 bases between. Per the germline V gene, CDR1 is MNHNS and CDR2 is SASEGT. The DNA of the CDR3 is TGTGCCAGCAGTGAAACCCTCCCTAGTAAGGCACGGAGGGGCTACACCTTC. Encoded protein: CASSETLPSKARRGYTF.

The chain has TRBV15 and TRBJ2-7, with D perhaps matching TRBD1 (5 bases). The V gene lost 1 base and the J gene lost 3 bases, with 16 bases spanning the gap. CDR1 is LNHNV and CDR2 is YYDKDF in the germline V gene (reference sequence). The CDR3 is made up of 16 amino acids. CDR3 DNA: TGTGCCACCAGCAGAGTTTCCTCTGCAGGGTTCTACGAGCAGTACGTC. Translated, it gives CATSRVSSAGFYEQYV.

The J gene is TRBJ1-1, the V gene TRBV11-3; no clear D gene. CDR3 length equals 14 residues. Germline V gene sequence: CDR1 SGHNT, CDR2 YENEEA. The V gene lost 6 bases and the J gene lost 4 bases, with 15 bases spanning the gap. CDR3 amino acids: CASSRAFESTEAFF. DNA for the CDR3: TGTGCCAGCAGTCGAGCCTTTGAGAGCACTGAAGCTTTCTTT.